This section outlines one TCR beta chain sequence together with its context. The data belong to a study of cytomegalovirus exposure and HLA in healthy donors. The germline V gene encodes CDR1 MNHEY and CDR2 SVGAGI. Trimming cost V 6 bases and J 5 bases, with 16 bases left between them. This CDR3 is 14 amino acids long. Assay used: immunoSEQ multiplex PCR; TCRdb lists only in-frame clones, some missing. Among about 98,000 clones, around 88% were seen once, and the ten largest hold 3.9%. This TCR derives from a woman aged 30 to 39 in good health and CMV-seronegative. The sample consisted of PBMCs. The rearrangement joins TRBV6-5 to TRBJ2-5; D is perhaps TRBD2 (7 bases). CDR3 in amino acids: CASSTPGGGETQYF. For the CDR3, the DNA is TGTGCCAGCAGCACCCCGGGGGGCGGGGAGACCCAGTACTTC.